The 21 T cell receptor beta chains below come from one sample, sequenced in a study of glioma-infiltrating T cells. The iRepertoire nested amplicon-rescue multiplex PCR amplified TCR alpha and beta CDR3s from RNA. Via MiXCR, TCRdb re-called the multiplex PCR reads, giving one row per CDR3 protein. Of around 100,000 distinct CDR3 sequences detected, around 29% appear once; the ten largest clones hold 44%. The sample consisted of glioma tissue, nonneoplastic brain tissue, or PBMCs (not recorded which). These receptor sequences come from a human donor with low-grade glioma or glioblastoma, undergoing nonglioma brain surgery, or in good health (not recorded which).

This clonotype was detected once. The CDR3 loop is CASSPMQGLNTEAFF. The DNA for the CDR3 is TGTGCCAGCAGCCCTATGCAGGGGTTGAACACTGAAGCTTTCTTT. This sequence joins TRBV5-4 and TRBJ1-1; maybe TRBD1 (6 bases). Trimming removed 4 bases from V and 0 bases from J, with 13 bases in between. In germline, CDR1 is SGHNT, CDR2 YYREEE (reference sequence). The CDR3 has 15 amino acids.

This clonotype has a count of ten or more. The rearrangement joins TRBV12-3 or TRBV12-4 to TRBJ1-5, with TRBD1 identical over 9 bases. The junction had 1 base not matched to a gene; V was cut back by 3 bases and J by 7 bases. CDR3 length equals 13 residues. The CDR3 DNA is TGTGCCAGCAGTTTGGGACAGGGACAGCCCCAGCATTTT. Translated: CASSLGQGQPQHF.

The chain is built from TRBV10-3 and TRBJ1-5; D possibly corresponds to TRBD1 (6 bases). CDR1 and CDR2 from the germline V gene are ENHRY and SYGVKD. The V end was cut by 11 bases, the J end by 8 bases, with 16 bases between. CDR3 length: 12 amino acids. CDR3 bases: TGTGCCGCAGGGACAAGGCTGGAGCCCCAGCATTTT. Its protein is CAAGTRLEPQHF.

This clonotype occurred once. CDR3 region: CASSSGVSGKLVYGYTF. DNA for the CDR3: TGTGCCAGTAGTTCCGGGGTCTCTGGGAAATTAGTCTATGGCTACACCTTC. This sequence joins TRBV19 and TRBJ1-2; D call uncertain. Germline V CDR1 and CDR2: LNHDA, SQIVND (reference sequence). This CDR3 comprises 17 residues. V was cut by 5 bases and J by 4 bases, with 23 bases left in between.

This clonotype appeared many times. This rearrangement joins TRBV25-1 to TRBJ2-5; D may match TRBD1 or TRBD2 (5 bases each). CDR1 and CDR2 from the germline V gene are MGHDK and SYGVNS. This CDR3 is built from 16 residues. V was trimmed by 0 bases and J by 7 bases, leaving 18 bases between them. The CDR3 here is CASSEYSPGQGGTQYF. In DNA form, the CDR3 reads TGTGCCAGCAGTGAATATAGTCCGGGGCAAGGAGGGACCCAGTACTTC. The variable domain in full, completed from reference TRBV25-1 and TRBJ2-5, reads EADIYQTPRYLVIGTGKKITLECSQTMGHDKMYWYQQDPGMELHLIHYSYGVNSTEKGDLSSESTVSRIRTEHFPLTLESARPSHTSQYLCASSEYSPGQGGTQYFGPGTRLLVL.

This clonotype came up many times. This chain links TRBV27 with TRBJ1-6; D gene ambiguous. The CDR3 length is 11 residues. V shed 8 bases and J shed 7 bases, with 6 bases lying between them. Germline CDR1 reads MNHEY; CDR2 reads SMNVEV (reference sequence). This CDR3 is CASGGNSPLHF. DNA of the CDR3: TGTGCCAGCGGAGGAAATTCACCCCTCCACTTT.

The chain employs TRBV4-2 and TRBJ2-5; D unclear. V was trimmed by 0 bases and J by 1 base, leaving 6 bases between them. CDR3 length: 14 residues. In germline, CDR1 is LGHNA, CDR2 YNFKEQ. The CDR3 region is CASSQEAGQETQYF. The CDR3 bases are TGTGCCAGCAGCCAAGAGGCAGGCCAAGAGACCCAGTACTTC.

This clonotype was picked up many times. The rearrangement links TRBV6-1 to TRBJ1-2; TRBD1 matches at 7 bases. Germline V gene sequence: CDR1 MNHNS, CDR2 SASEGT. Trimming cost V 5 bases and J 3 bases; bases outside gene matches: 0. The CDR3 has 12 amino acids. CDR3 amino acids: CASSTGDYGYTF. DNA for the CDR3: TGTGCCAGCAGTACAGGGGACTATGGCTACACCTTC.

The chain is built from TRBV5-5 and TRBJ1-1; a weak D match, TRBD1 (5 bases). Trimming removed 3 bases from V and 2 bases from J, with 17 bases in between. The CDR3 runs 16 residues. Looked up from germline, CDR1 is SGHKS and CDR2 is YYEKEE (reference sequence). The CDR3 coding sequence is TGTGCCAGCAGCTACCTGACAGACATCCGCAACACTGAAGCTTTCTTT. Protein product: CASSYLTDIRNTEAFF.

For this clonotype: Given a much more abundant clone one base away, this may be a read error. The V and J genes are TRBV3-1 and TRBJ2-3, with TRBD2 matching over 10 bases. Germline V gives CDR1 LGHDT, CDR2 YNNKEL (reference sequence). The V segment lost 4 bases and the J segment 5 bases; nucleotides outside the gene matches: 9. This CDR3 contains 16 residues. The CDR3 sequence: CASSPLAGGGKDTQYF. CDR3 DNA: TGTGCCAGCAGCCCTTTAGCGGGGGGAGGCAAAGATACGCAGTATTTT.

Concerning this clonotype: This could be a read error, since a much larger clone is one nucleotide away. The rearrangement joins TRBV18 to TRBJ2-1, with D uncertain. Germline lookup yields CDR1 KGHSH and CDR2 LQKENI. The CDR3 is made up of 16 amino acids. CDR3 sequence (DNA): TGTGCCATCTCACCGACCCCAGCCAGCTCCTACAATGAGCAGTTCTTC. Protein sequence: CAISPTPASSYNEQFF.

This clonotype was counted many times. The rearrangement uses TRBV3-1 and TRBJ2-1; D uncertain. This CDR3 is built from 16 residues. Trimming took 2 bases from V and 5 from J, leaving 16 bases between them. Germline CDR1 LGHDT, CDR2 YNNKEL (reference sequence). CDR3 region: CASSQRALPTNNEQFF. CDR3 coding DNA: TGTGCCAGCAGCCAAAGGGCGTTACCAACCAACAATGAGCAGTTCTTC.

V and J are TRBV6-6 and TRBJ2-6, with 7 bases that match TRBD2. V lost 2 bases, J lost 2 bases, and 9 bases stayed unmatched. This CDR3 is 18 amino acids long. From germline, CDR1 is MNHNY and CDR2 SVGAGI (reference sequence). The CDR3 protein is CASSYDGEGITGANVLTF. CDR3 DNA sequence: TGTGCCAGCAGTTACGATGGGGAGGGAATAACTGGGGCCAACGTCCTGACTTTC.

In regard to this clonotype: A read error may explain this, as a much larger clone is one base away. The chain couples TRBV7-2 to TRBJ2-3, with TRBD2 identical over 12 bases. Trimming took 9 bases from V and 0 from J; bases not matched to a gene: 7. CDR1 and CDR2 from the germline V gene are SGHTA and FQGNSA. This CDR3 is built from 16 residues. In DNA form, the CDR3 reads TGTGCCAGAAGATTGGGACTAGCGGGTAGCACAGATACGCAGTATTTT. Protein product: CARRLGLAGSTDTQYF.

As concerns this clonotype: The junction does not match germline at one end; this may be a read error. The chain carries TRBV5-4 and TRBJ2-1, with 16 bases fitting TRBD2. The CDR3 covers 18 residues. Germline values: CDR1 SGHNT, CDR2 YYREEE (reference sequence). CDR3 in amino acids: CASSPGTSGGAFDNEKFF. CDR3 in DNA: TGCGCCAGCAGCCCCGGGACTAGCGGGGGGGCCTTCGACAATGAGAAGTTCTTC.

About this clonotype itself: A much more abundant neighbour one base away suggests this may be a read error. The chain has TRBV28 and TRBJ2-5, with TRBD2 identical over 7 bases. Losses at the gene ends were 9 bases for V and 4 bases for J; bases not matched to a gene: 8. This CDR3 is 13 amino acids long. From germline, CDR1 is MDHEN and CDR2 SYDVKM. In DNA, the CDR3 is TGTGCCAGAAACTGGGGAGGGCGAGAGACCCAGTACTTC. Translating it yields CARNWGGRETQYF.

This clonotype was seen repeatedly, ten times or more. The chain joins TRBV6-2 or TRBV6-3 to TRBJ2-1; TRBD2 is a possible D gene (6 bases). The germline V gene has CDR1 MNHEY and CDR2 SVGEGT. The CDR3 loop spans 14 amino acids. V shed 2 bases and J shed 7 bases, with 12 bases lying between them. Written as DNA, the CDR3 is TGTGCCAGCAGTTACCCCGGACTAATTAATGAGCAGTTCTTC. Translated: CASSYPGLINEQFF.

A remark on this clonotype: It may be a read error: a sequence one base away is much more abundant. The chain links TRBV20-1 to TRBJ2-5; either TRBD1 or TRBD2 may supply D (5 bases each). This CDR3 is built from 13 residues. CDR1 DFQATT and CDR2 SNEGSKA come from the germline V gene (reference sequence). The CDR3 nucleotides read TGCAGTACGAGCCCCGGGGCGGAAGAGACCAAGTACTTC. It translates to CSTSPGAEETKYF.

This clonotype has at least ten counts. In nucleotides, the CDR3 is TGTGCCAGCAGTTTATTAGGTGCAACAGATACGCAGTATTTT. As protein: CASSLLGATDTQYF. V is TRBV27 and J is TRBJ2-3, with unresolved D. Germline lookup yields CDR1 MNHEY and CDR2 SMNVEV (reference sequence). The CDR3 spans 14 residues. The V and J ends lost 1 base and 3 bases respectively, with 8 bases between them.

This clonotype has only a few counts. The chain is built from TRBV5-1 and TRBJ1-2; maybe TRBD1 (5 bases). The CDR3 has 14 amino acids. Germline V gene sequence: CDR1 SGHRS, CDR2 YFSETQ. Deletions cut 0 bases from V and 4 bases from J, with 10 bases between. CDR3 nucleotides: TGCGCCAGCAGCTTGGGCAGGGAGGGCTATGGCTACACCTTC. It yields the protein CASSLGREGYGYTF.

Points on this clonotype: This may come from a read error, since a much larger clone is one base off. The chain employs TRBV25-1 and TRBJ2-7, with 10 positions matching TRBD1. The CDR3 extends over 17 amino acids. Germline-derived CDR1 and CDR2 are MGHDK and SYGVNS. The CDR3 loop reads CASSDTLRTGGNHEKYF. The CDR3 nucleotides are TGTGCCAGCAGTGACACCTTAAGGACAGGGGGGAACCACGAGAAGTACTTC.